The 22 T cell receptor beta chains presented below share a single source sample, sequenced in a study of T cell repertoires in cytomegalovirus infection (dated by TCRdb to about 2019). TCRdb records Illumina HiSeq 1500 as the sequencer. TCRdb applied fastp at Q25 and MiXCR to the public reads, then kept only in-frame beta chains. Rows merge per CDR3 protein into single entries with the most common DNA and genes. This sample holds fewer than 700,000 distinct CDR3 sequences; roughly 26% were observed only once. 6.5% to 10% of the sample is taken by the ten largest. Sequences were obtained from CD8+ T cells from PBMCs. The receptors here all came from a human donor in good health (CMV status not recorded). Some clones in this sample may be carry-over from other donors' samples.

This chain joins TRBV6-5 and TRBJ1-1, with 7 bases fitting TRBD1. Germline V gene lookup returns CDR1 MNHEY and CDR2 SVGAGI. J was trimmed by 3 bases and V by 8 bases; bases with no gene match: 18. This CDR3 region has 17 residues. The CDR3 sequence: CASANLDRAVLYTEAFF. DNA for the CDR3: TGTGCCAGCGCAAATCTCGACAGGGCCGTTCTCTACACTGAAGCTTTCTTT.

This clonotype was found many times. The chain employs TRBV19 and TRBJ2-7; D is unclear. This CDR3 has 12 amino acids. V was clipped by 6 bases and J by 5 bases, with 11 bases between them. CDR1 and CDR2 (germline): LNHDA, SQIVND (reference sequence). The CDR3 DNA sequence: TGTGCCAGTAGCGGGCCTGACGACGAGCAGTACTTC. It is translated as CASSGPDDEQYF.

This clonotype was detected many times. One junction end disagrees with the germline gene, perhaps due to a read error. The V call is TRBV7-3, the J call TRBJ2-7; TRBD1 is a possible D gene (6 bases). Germline CDR1 SGHTA, CDR2 FQGTGA. The CDR3 loop spans 12 amino acids. CDR3 sequence: CASSSPGHPFSF. In DNA form, the CDR3 reads TGTGCCAGCAGCTCCCCGGGACACCCGTTCTCGTTT.

This chain links TRBV20-1 with TRBJ2-7; D uncertain. Trimming shortened V by 5 bases and J by 7 bases, and 9 bases separated the two germline ends. This CDR3 has 10 amino acids. Germline lookup yields CDR1 DFQATT and CDR2 SNEGSKA (reference sequence). The CDR3 coding sequence is TGCAGTGCTTTACACCAAGAGCAGTACTTC. This sequence encodes CSALHQEQYF.

The rearrangement joins TRBV14 to TRBJ2-7; D may be TRBD1 (6 bases). Germline CDR1 SGHDN, CDR2 FVKESK. Trimming took off 4 bases at V and 5 bases at J, with 18 bases between the two ends. The CDR3 runs 15 residues. DNA for the CDR3: TGTGCCAGCAGCCTATTTGGGACATCACGAAACGAGCAGTACTTC. Translated, it gives CASSLFGTSRNEQYF. The full variable domain, rest sourced from reference TRBV14 and TRBJ2-7, is EAGVTQFPSHSVIEKGQTVTLRCDPISGHDNLYWYRRVMGKEIKFLLHFVKESKQDESGMPNNRFLAERTGGTYSTLKVQPAELEDSGVYFCASSLFGTSRNEQYFGPGTRLTVT.

The chain couples TRBV6-2 or TRBV6-3 to TRBJ2-3, with D perhaps TRBD2 (5 bases). Germline-derived CDR1 and CDR2 are MNHEY and SVGEGT. The CDR3 has 16 amino acids. V dropped 0 bases and J dropped 9 bases, with 19 bases sitting between them. CDR3 in amino acids: CASSYSNRGPIATQYF. The CDR3 DNA follows: TGTGCCAGCAGTTACTCGAACCGGGGTCCCATTGCCACGCAGTATTTT.

The CDR3 region has the DNA TGTGCCAGCAGTTGGACTAGCTATCAGGGGGATACGCAGTATTTT. Translated: CASSWTSYQGDTQYF. The chain is built from TRBV12-3 or TRBV12-4 and TRBJ2-3; 8 positions agree with TRBD2. The CDR3 consists of 15 residues. V lost 4 bases to trimming and J lost 6 bases; unmatched junction nucleotides: 9.

The table lists this clonotype with a few counts. The V and J genes are TRBV10-3 and TRBJ1-1; D uncertain. The ends were cut back, 4 bases at V and 4 bases at J, with 10 bases in the middle. CDR1 ENHRY and CDR2 SYGVKD come from the germline V gene. The CDR3 runs 13 residues. The chain's CDR3 is CAISGNKGTEAFF. DNA for the CDR3: TGTGCCATCAGTGGGAATAAGGGCACTGAAGCTTTCTTT.

The V call is TRBV4-1, the J call TRBJ1-2, with D uncertain. Per germline, CDR1 MGHRA and CDR2 YSYEKL. The CDR3 covers 13 residues. The V end lost 0 bases, the J end lost 4 bases, and 6 bases lay between the germline ends. The CDR3, as DNA: TGCGCCAGCAGCCAAGAACCATCCTATGGCTACACCTTC. Amino acids: CASSQEPSYGYTF.

This clonotype was counted only a few times. The rearrangement links TRBV7-6 to TRBJ2-6, with a weak D call TRBD1 (8 bases). CDR1 and CDR2 from the germline V gene are SGHVS and FNYEAQ. The V end was cut by 0 bases, the J end by 0 bases, with 18 bases between. The CDR3 contains 20 residues. The DNA of the CDR3 is TGTGCCAGCAGCTTAGCGGGGGGGGGGACAGGCCCCTCTGGGGCCAACGTCCTGACTTTC. Translated, it gives CASSLAGGGTGPSGANVLTF.

This clonotype has a count of ten or more. The rearrangement joins TRBV11-1 to TRBJ2-1; D gene uncertain. The germline V gene has CDR1 SGHAT and CDR2 FQDESV (reference sequence). V was shortened by 3 bases and J by 2 bases, with 8 bases between the two germline ends. There are 14 residues in the CDR3. The chain's CDR3 is CASSLWTAYNEQFF. In nucleotides, the CDR3 is TGTGCCAGCAGCTTGTGGACGGCCTACAATGAGCAGTTCTTC.

This rearrangement joins TRBV25-1 to TRBJ1-5; 11 bases match TRBD1. Unmatched junction bases numbered 11, after V lost 4 bases and J lost 6 bases. The V gene's germline CDR1 is MGHDK and CDR2 SYGVNS. The length of the CDR3 is 17 residues. CDR3 nucleotides: TGTGCCAGCAGTGGCTCTCCGGGACAGGGGGTGGGTCAGCCCCAGCATTTT. Translation: CASSGSPGQGVGQPQHF.

The chain carries TRBV6-1 and TRBJ1-4; 8 nucleotides match TRBD1. The CDR3 is made up of 14 amino acids. CDR1 MNHNS and CDR2 SASEGT come from the germline V gene. With V trimmed by 6 bases and J by 7 bases, 7 bases remained unmatched. DNA for the CDR3: TGTGCCAGCAGGTCGCCCAGGGGGCTTGAAAAACTGTTTTTT. Protein product: CASRSPRGLEKLFF.

The rearrangement joins TRBV2 to TRBJ2-4, with 8 bases fitting TRBD1. In germline, CDR1 is SNHLY, CDR2 FYNNEI. The CDR3 covers 16 residues. The J segment lost 3 bases and the V segment lost 6 bases, leaving 10 bases of the junction unmatched. CDR3: CASSLGQARDKNIQYF. CDR3 DNA: TGTGCCAGCAGCCTGGGACAGGCCAGGGACAAAAACATTCAGTACTTC.

This clonotype was recorded many times. The chain is built from TRBV28 and TRBJ1-5; D unclear. The germline V gene encodes CDR1 MDHEN and CDR2 SYDVKM. V shed 6 bases and J shed 5 bases, with 17 bases lying between them. The CDR3 totals 15 residues. The CDR3 spells CASREGATDYQPQHF. The DNA of the CDR3 is TGTGCCAGCAGGGAGGGAGCGACGGACTATCAGCCCCAGCATTTT.

This clonotype was seen a few times. The rearrangement joins TRBV6-6 to TRBJ2-7, with D possibly being TRBD2 (5 bases). CDR1 is MNHNY, CDR2 SVGAGI, per germline (reference sequence). This CDR3 is built from 12 residues. Trimming shortened V by 4 bases and J by 4 bases, and 8 bases separated the two germline ends. The CDR3 loop reads CASSSQRYEQYF. The CDR3 DNA reads as TGTGCCAGCAGTTCCCAGCGGTACGAGCAGTACTTC.

This clonotype showed up many times. The V and J genes are TRBV11-3 and TRBJ2-3; TRBD1 matches 9 bases. The J segment lost 3 bases and the V segment lost 4 bases, leaving 11 bases of the junction unmatched. Germline V CDR1 and CDR2: SGHNT, YENEEA. The CDR3 contains 17 residues. DNA of the CDR3: TGTGCCAGCAGCTACACCCCTCGACAGGGGGAAACAGATACGCAGTATTTT. Its protein is CASSYTPRQGETDTQYF. Based on the CDR3 plus reference TRBV11-3 and TRBJ2-3, the full variable domain is EAGVVQSPRYKIIEKKQPVAFWCNPISGHNTLYWYLQNLGQGPELLIRYENEEAVDDSQLPKDRFSAERLKGVDSTLKIQPAELGDSAVYLCASSYTPRQGETDTQYFGPGTRLTVL.

This clonotype was seen ten or more times. V is TRBV7-9 and J is TRBJ1-1; 7 bases map to TRBD1. Trimming removed 2 bases from V and 6 bases from J; junction bases left unmatched: 12. CDR1 is SEHNR, CDR2 FQNEAQ, per germline (reference sequence). The CDR3 is made up of 16 amino acids. CDR3 sequence: CASSLPGRGIKAEAFF. CDR3 coding DNA: TGTGCCAGCAGCTTACCGGGCAGGGGGATCAAGGCTGAAGCTTTCTTT.

This clonotype came up a few times. The chain has TRBV6-6 and TRBJ1-2; no clear D gene. Deletions cut 7 bases from V and 2 bases from J, with 11 bases between. Germline-derived CDR1 and CDR2 are MNHNY and SVGAGI (reference sequence). This CDR3 has 13 amino acids. Here the CDR3 reads CASTLTENYGYTF. DNA for the CDR3: TGTGCCAGCACCCTGACTGAGAACTATGGCTACACCTTC.

This chain uses TRBV29-1 with TRBJ1-1; no definite D call. V dropped 4 bases and J dropped 6 bases, with 9 bases sitting between them. The CDR3 is made up of 11 amino acids. The germline gives CDR1 SQVTM, CDR2 ANQGSEA. CDR3 loop: CSVGGFAEAFF. CDR3 nucleotides: TGCAGCGTTGGTGGTTTTGCTGAAGCTTTCTTT.

This sequence joins TRBV20-1 and TRBJ2-2; D tentatively reads TRBD1 or TRBD2 (6 bases each). V was shortened by 3 bases and J by 6 bases, with 14 bases between the two germline ends. Per germline, CDR1 DFQATT and CDR2 SNEGSKA (reference sequence). The length of the CDR3 is 14 residues. The CDR3 DNA is TGCAGTGCTAGGGGGGGCAGGGCGTCCGGGGAGCTGTTTTTT. This codes for CSARGGRASGELFF.

This clonotype has at least ten counts. This chain links TRBV7-2 with TRBJ2-5, with 7 bases lining up with TRBD1. The CDR3 covers 15 residues. V gave up 6 bases and J gave up 5 bases; unmatched junction bases: 12. Germline V CDR1 and CDR2: SGHTA, FQGNSA. This CDR3 is CASSPSDRSAETQYF. Here the CDR3 DNA reads TGTGCCAGCAGTCCATCGGACAGGTCAGCGGAGACCCAGTACTTC.